The clone carrying this T cell receptor (beta chain) occurred a few times. Its antigen is not identified. The sample is drawn from a study of CD8 T cells in ankylosing spondylitis. Study observations and caveats: A TCR beta motif made of fewer than 10 highly homologous variants seemed typical of ankylosing spondylitis blood. Matched ankylosing spondylitis synovial fluid reportedly showed significant enrichment of disease-linked clones. Disease-linked clones were CD8+ and relatively rare in peripheral blood. Earlier authors reported some of these motif variants in reactive arthritis synovial fluid and blood.

MiXCR, run by TCRdb on the 5' RACE reads, gives a single entry per CDR3 protein. The sample yields about 200,000 distinct CDR3 sequences, 20% to 30% seen once. The sample consisted of blood, either unsorted or a sorted T cell fraction (not recorded which). The TCR was taken from a male donor with ankylosing spondylitis or in good health (not recorded which).

CDR3 protein: CASRTGTGNTGELFF. The CDR3 DNA reads as TGTGCCAGCCGAACCGGGACAGGGAACACCGGGGAGCTGTTTTTT. The genes are TRBV13 and TRBJ2-2, with 8 bases matching TRBD1. With 8 bases clipped from V and 1 base from J, the junction kept 6 bases outside the gene matches. The CDR3 is 15 amino acids. The germline V gene encodes CDR1 PRHDT and CDR2 FYEKMQ (reference sequence).